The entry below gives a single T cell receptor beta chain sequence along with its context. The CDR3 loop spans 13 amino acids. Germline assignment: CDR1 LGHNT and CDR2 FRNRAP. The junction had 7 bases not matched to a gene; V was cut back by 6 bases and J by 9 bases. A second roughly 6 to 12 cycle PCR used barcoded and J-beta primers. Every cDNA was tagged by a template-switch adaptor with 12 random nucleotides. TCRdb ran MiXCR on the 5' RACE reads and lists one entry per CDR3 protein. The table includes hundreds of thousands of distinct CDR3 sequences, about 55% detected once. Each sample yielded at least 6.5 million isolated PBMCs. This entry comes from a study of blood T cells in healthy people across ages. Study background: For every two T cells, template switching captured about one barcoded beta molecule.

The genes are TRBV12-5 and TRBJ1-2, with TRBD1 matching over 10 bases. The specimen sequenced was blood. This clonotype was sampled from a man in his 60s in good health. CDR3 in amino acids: CASGPGQGWCYTF. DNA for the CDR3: TGTGCTAGTGGGCCGGGACAGGGGTGGTGCTACACCTTC.